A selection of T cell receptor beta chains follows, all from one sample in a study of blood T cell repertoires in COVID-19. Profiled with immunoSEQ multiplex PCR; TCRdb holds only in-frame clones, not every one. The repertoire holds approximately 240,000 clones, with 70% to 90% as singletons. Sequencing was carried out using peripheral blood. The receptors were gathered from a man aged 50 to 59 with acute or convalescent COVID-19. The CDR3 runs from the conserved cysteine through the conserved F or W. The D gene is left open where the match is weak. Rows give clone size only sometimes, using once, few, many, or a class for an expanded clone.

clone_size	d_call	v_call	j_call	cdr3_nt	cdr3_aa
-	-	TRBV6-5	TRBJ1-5	TGTGCCAGCAGTTACTTACAGGGTCGCAATCAGCCCCAGCATTTT	CASSYLQGRNQPQHF
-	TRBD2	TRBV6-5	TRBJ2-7	TGTGCCAGCAGTTTTAGCGGGAGGGTAAGGACCTACGAGCAGTACTTC	CASSFSGRVRTYEQYF
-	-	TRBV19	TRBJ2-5	TGTGCCAGTAGTACTCGGGGGCAAGAGACCCAGTACTTC	CASSTRGQETQYF
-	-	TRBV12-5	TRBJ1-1	TGTGCTAGTGCCCCCGCCTGGGAGGGCCCGATGAACACTGAAGCTTTCTTT	CASAPAWEGPMNTEAFF
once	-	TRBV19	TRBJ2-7	TGTGCCAGTAGTATAGGAGTCCCCTACGAGCAGTACTTC	CASSIGVPYEQYF
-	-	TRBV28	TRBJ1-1	TGTGCCAGCAGCCTTAACTTCGCTGTTGAAGCTTTCTTT	CASSLNFAVEAFF
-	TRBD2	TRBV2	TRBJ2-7	TGTGCCAGCAGGGGGGGGACTAGCGGGAGGGCCGAGCAGTACTTC	CASRGGTSGRAEQYF
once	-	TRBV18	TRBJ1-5	TGTGCCAGCTCACCACAGGGGGGCAATCAGCCCCAGCATTTT	CASSPQGGNQPQHF
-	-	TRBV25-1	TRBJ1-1	TGTGCCAGCATGGGACACGGGAACACTGAAGCTTTCTTT	CASMGHGNTEAFF
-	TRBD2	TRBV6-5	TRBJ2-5	TGTGCCAGCAGTTACTCGATCGGCGGGGGGGAGGGGACCCAGTACTTC	CASSYSIGGGEGTQYF
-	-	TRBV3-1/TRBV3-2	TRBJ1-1	TGTGCCAGCAGCCCACGACAAGGTTTCACTGAAGCTTTCTTT	CASSPRQGFTEAFF
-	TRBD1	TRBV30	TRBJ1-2	TGTGCCTCTAACAGGGGTGGCTACACCTTC	CASNRGGYTF
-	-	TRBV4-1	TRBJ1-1	TGCGCCAGCAGCCCCCAGCGGCAGAGGAGGGGTGAAGCTTTCTTT	CASSPQRQRRGEAFF
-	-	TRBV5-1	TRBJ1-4	TGCGCCAGCAGCTCGCAGGGGATGGAGACTAATGAAAAACTGTTTTTT	CASSSQGMETNEKLFF
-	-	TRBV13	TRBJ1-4	TGTGCCAGCAGCCCTAGGACAAGGCCTAATGAAAAACTGTTTTTT	CASSPRTRPNEKLFF
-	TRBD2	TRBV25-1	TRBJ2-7	TGTGCCAGCAGTGAAAGCGGGACTTCCTACGAGCAGTACTTC	CASSESGTSYEQYF
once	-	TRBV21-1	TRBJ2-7	TGTGCCAGAAACCCCCTGGGCCTAGCGGGCAGAAGGGGTCAGGACTTC	CARNPLGLAGRRGQDF